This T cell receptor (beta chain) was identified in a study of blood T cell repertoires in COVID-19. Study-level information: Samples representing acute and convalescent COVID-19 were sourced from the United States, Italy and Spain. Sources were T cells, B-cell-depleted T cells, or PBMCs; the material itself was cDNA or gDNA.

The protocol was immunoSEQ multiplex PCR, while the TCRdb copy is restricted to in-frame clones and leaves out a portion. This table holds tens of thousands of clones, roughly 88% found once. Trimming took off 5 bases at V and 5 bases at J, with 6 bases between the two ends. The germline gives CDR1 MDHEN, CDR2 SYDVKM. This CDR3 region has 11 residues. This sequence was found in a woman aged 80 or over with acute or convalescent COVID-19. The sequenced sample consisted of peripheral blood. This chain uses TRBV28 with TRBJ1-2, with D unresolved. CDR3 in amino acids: CASSAEYGYTF. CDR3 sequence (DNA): TGTGCCAGCAGTGCAGAATATGGCTACACCTTC.